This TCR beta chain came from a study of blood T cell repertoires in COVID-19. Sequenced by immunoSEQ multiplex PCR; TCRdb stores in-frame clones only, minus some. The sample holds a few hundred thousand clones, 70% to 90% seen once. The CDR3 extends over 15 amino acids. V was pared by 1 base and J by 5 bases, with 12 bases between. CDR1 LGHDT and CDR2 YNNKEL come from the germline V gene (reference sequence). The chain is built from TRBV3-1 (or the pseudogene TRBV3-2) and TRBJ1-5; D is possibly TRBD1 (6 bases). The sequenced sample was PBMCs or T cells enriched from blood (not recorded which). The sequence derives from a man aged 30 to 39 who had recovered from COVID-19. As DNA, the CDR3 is TGTGCCAGCAGCCAAGGACAGGCCACGTATCAGCCCCAGCATTTT. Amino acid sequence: CASSQGQATYQPQHF.